This T cell receptor (beta chain) was profiled in a study of beta chain features in type 1 diabetes. Study summary: Sorted cells from all samples, numbering roughly 100 million, were examined.

V dropped 0 bases and J dropped 1 base, with 7 bases sitting between them. This CDR3 spans 15 amino acids. Germline-derived CDR1 and CDR2 are LNHDA and SQIVND (reference sequence). Each of the sorted populations had a purity greater than 98%. The sequenced template was cDNA made from the entire isolated RNA. TCRdb's table, derived via immunoSEQ multiplex PCR, lists solely in-frame clones and lacks some. The profile covers 300,000 to 400,000 clones, with approximately 12% appearing a single time and around 0.015% taken by the ten largest. The source of this sequence is a man younger than 35 in good health. The rearrangement links TRBV19 to TRBJ2-1, with D possibly being TRBD1 (6 bases). Material for sequencing was naive CD4+ T cells from blood. The CDR3 DNA reads as TGTGCCAGTAGTATAGACCAGGGGTCCTACAATGAGCAGTTCTTC. Encoded protein: CASSIDQGSYNEQFF.